This T cell receptor beta chain was identified in a study of response to subunit inactivated influenza vaccine. Trimming pared 3 bases from V and 1 base from J, leaving 10 bases between. The length of the CDR3 is 13 residues. Germline loops: CDR1 GTSNPN, CDR2 SVGIG (reference sequence). MiXCR, applied by TCRdb to the RT-PCR reads, yields one record per CDR3 protein. The sample gives 540,000 or so distinct CDR3 sequences, 10% to 15% of which show up once; around 13% is in the top ten. This clonotype came up a few times. The starting material was PBMCs from blood, obtained roughly 46 days after vaccination. This sequence originates from a man aged 45 to 65 who received an inactivated influenza vaccine. This chain links TRBV30 with TRBJ2-7; D might be TRBD1 (5 bases). This chain's CDR3 is CAWRGDPSYEQYF. The CDR3 coding sequence is TGTGCCTGGAGAGGGGATCCTTCCTACGAGCAGTACTTC.